A single sample is the source of the 4 T cell receptor beta chains below, sequenced in a study of blood T cell repertoires in COVID-19. Clones were sequenced by immunoSEQ multiplex PCR, and TCRdb holds only the in-frame ones, with some missing. The sample has 85,000 to 130,000 clones; about 84% are singletons. Sequenced: peripheral blood. The origin of the receptors is a woman aged 60-70 years with acute or convalescent COVID-19.

This clone was recorded only once. The chain uses TRBV19 and TRBJ2-1; 8 nucleotides agree with TRBD2. The V segment lost 8 bases and the J segment 2 bases; nucleotides outside the gene matches: 5. This CDR3 contains 14 residues. Germline V gene sequence: CDR1 LNHDA, CDR2 SQIVND (reference sequence). The CDR3 nucleotides are TGTGCCAGTTCGTTCGGGGGGGCCTACAATGAGCAGTTCTTC. This sequence encodes CASSFGGAYNEQFF. The full variable domain, completed using reference TRBV19 and TRBJ2-1, is DGGITQSPKYLFRKEGQNVTLSCEQNLNHDAMYWYRQDPGQGLRLIYYSQIVNDFQKGDIAEGYSVSREKKESFPLTVTSAQKNPTAFYLCASSFGGAYNEQFFGPGTRLTVL.

V and J are TRBV19 and TRBJ2-5; tentatively, D is TRBD1 (6 bases). Germline V gene lookup returns CDR1 LNHDA and CDR2 SQIVND (reference sequence). The CDR3 has 14 residues. With 6 bases removed from V and 1 base from J, the gap between germline ends came to 12 bases. In DNA, the CDR3 is TGTGCCAGTAGGCTACAGGGCACCCAAGAGACCCAGTACTTC. Its protein is CASRLQGTQETQYF. The full variable domain, completed using reference TRBV19 and TRBJ2-5, is DGGITQSPKYLFRKEGQNVTLSCEQNLNHDAMYWYRQDPGQGLRLIYYSQIVNDFQKGDIAEGYSVSREKKESFPLTVTSAQKNPTAFYLCASRLQGTQETQYFGPGTRLLVL.

J is TRBJ1-2 and V is TRBV12-3 or TRBV12-4; 7 positions agree with TRBD1. The CDR3 length is 13 residues. Trimming removed 6 bases from V and 8 bases from J; junction bases left unmatched: 9. The CDR3 nucleotides read TGTGCCAGCAGCTATACAGGGGCAAACGGCTACACCTTC. Protein: CASSYTGANGYTF.

This clone was counted a few times. The chain links TRBV5-1 to TRBJ1-2, with D possibly matching TRBD1 (6 bases). The CDR3 runs to 16 residues. Trimming shortened V by 3 bases and J by 8 bases, and 23 bases separated the two germline ends. Germline V gene lookup returns CDR1 SGHRS and CDR2 YFSETQ. The CDR3 region has the DNA TGCGCCAGCAGCTCAAACACAGGGTCGGTCGTTTCAGGCTACACCTTC. Its protein product is CASSSNTGSVVSGYTF.